These T cell receptor beta chains were read from a single sample in a study of CD8+CD57+ T cells in acquired aplastic anemia. One entry per CDR3 protein results from TCRdb running MiXCR on the reads. The sample contains approximately 180,000 distinct CDR3 sequences, about half of which appear only once. The sample consisted of sorted CD4+, CD8+, or CD8+CD57+ T cells (not recorded which) from PBMCs. Receptor source: a human donor with aplastic anemia. CDR3s include the opening cysteine and the closing phenylalanine or tryptophan. A D gene is named only where the DNA matches it firmly. Expanded clones get a size class; other rows say once, few or many, or leave the size out.

cdr3_length j_call clone_size d_call v_call cdr3_aa cdr3_nt
15 TRBJ1-1 few NA TRBV10-2 CASSESPLTNTEAFF TGCGCCAGCAGTGAGTCTCCTCTTACGAACACTGAAGCTTTCTTT
12 TRBJ1-4 NA NA TRBV9 CASSTTAEKLFF TGTGCCAGCAGTACGACAGCTGAAAAACTGTTTTTT
15 TRBJ1-2 once TRBD1 TRBV7-9 CASSLVAAGGYGYTF TGTGCCAGCAGCTTAGTAGCGGCAGGGGGCTATGGCTACACCTTC
12 TRBJ1-2 NA NA TRBV14 CASSPGTSGYTF TGTGCCAGCAGCCCGGGGACGAGTGGCTACACCTTC
13 TRBJ1-2 NA TRBD1 TRBV15 CATSARTGTGYTF TGTGCCACCAGCGCCCGGACAGGGACGGGCTACACCTTC
12 TRBJ2-7 NA NA TRBV20-1 CSAYDSSYEQYF TGCAGTGCCTACGACAGCTCCTACGAGCAGTACTTC
11 TRBJ2-5 few NA TRBV24-1 CATSEGETQYF TGTGCCACCAGTGAGGGAGAGACCCAGTACTTC
12 TRBJ2-7 NA TRBD1 TRBV3-1 CASSQNRGSQYF TGTGCCAGCAGCCAAAACAGGGGATCCCAGTACTTC
13 TRBJ2-5 many NA TRBV20-1 CSARAGTQETQYF TGCAGTGCTAGAGCAGGGACCCAAGAGACCCAGTACTTC
17 TRBJ1-5 NA TRBD1 TRBV11-2 CASSLKPLTGGNQPQHF TGTGCCAGCAGCTTAAAACCCCTGACAGGGGGGAATCAGCCCCAGCATTTT
17 TRBJ2-1 many NA TRBV20-1 CSAKGLGPTTSYNEQFF TGCAGTGCTAAAGGATTGGGCCCAACGACCTCCTACAATGAGCAGTTCTTC
16 TRBJ2-5 once TRBD1 TRBV3-1 CASSQGDRGTEETQYF TGTGCCAGCAGCCAGGGGGACAGGGGTACTGAAGAGACCCAGTACTTC
14 TRBJ1-1 many TRBD1 TRBV3-1 CASSVGTENTEAFF TGTGCCAGCAGCGTCGGGACAGAGAACACTGAAGCTTTCTTT
15 TRBJ1-1 once NA TRBV20-1 CSARGDNAQGTEAFF TGCAGTGCTAGAGGGGACAATGCCCAGGGGACTGAAGCTTTCTTT
13 TRBJ2-1 many NA TRBV7-3 CASSSEQYNEQFF TGTGCCAGCAGCTCTGAGCAGTACAATGAGCAGTTCTTC
13 TRBJ2-1 NA TRBD2 TRBV10-1 CASSPGLFGEQFF TGCGCCAGCAGTCCGGGACTATTTGGTGAGCAGTTCTTC
13 TRBJ2-7 few NA TRBV7-8 CASSVTSPYEQYF TGTGCCAGCAGCGTCACCTCTCCCTACGAGCAGTACTTC
12 TRBJ2-1 few NA TRBV3-1 CASRPTGGGQFF TGTGCCAGCAGACCAACTGGGGGAGGGCAGTTCTTC
16 TRBJ2-7 many TRBD2 TRBV7-2 CASSLGLAGGRGEQYF TGTGCCAGCAGCTTAGGGCTAGCGGGGGGGCGGGGCGAGCAGTACTTC
14 TRBJ2-7 NA NA TRBV5-1 CASSGRGGGQEQYF TGCGCCAGCAGTGGTCGGGGAGGGGGCCAAGAGCAGTACTTC
12 TRBJ1-2 many NA TRBV19 CASSDSRYGYTF TGTGCCAGTAGTGACAGTCGCTATGGCTACACCTTC
18 TRBJ1-2 NA NA TRBV20-1 CSARDRRGQRGESYGYTF TGCAGTGCTAGAGATCGAAGGGGCCAGAGGGGTGAAAGCTATGGCTACACCTTC
16 TRBJ1-5 NA NA TRBV7-8 CASSFRGGAGNQPQHF TGTGCCAGCAGCTTTAGGGGGGGGGCAGGCAATCAGCCCCAGCATTTT
15 TRBJ2-5 NA NA TRBV2 CASSEGTAREETQYF TGTGCCAGCAGTGAGGGGACGGCCAGGGAAGAGACCCAGTACTTC
12 TRBJ2-1 NA NA TRBV6-5 CASSYSRNEQFF TGTGCCAGCAGTTACTCCCGGAATGAGCAGTTCTTC
14 TRBJ1-2 many NA TRBV19 CASSKTGGNYGYTF TGTGCCAGTAGTAAAACCGGGGGGAACTATGGCTACACCTTC
16 TRBJ1-1 many TRBD1 TRBV6-5 CASSYLRGRPNTEAFF TGTGCCAGCAGTTACTTGAGGGGGCGACCCAACACTGAAGCTTTCTTT
15 TRBJ2-1 NA NA TRBV19 CASSARQSSYNEQFF TGTGCCAGTAGTGCCAGACAGAGCTCCTACAATGAGCAGTTCTTC
13 TRBJ2-1 few TRBD2 TRBV30 CALNIGRAGEQFF TGTGCCCTTAATATCGGGAGGGCCGGTGAGCAGTTCTTC
15 TRBJ1-5 NA NA TRBV24-1 CATSGYQGYNQPQHF TGTGCCACCAGTGGGTATCAGGGATACAATCAGCCCCAGCATTTT
15 TRBJ1-6 many TRBD1 TRBV7-2 CASSLKTGGGSPLHF TGTGCCAGCAGCTTAAAAACAGGGGGAGGTTCACCCCTCCACTTT
14 TRBJ1-2 few TRBD1 TRBV27 CASNGQGGDYGYTF TGTGCCAGCAACGGACAGGGGGGAGACTATGGCTACACCTTC
14 TRBJ1-2 many NA TRBV10-3 CAISDSTGSYGYTF TGTGCCATCAGTGACTCAACAGGGTCCTATGGCTACACCTTC
12 TRBJ1-5 NA NA TRBV24-1 CATSDFGQVLHF TGTGCCACCAGTGATTTCGGTCAGGTTTTGCATTTT
15 TRBJ2-2 few TRBD2 TRBV2 CASSLFRGGTGELFF TGTGCCAGCAGTTTATTCCGCGGGGGGACCGGGGAGCTGTTTTTT
14 TRBJ2-2 many NA TRBV2 CASSESRNTGELFF TGTGCCAGCAGTGAGTCTCGGAACACCGGGGAGCTGTTTTTT
16 TRBJ1-5 many NA TRBV10-3 CAISESYGYSNQPQHF TGTGCCATCAGTGAGTCGTACGGATATAGCAATCAGCCCCAGCATTTT
14 TRBJ1-6 NA TRBD1 TRBV6-1 CASRGQGGNSPLHF TGTGCCAGCAGGGGACAGGGTGGTAATTCACCCCTCCACTTT
14 TRBJ2-7 many TRBD1 TRBV5-1 CASSHGQGAHEQYF TGCGCCAGCAGCCACGGACAGGGGGCCCACGAGCAGTACTTC
14 TRBJ2-5 many NA TRBV28 CASSLGTRPETQYF TGTGCCAGCAGTTTAGGGACCCGCCCAGAGACCCAGTACTTC
12 TRBJ2-2 NA NA TRBV5-1 CASHTSAGELFF TGCGCCAGCCATACTTCGGCCGGGGAGCTGTTTTTT
15 TRBJ1-5 many NA TRBV12-3/TRBV12-4 CASSLVLGLNQPQHF TGTGCCAGCAGTTTAGTACTGGGGCTTAATCAGCCCCAGCATTTT
15 TRBJ2-5 NA NA TRBV7-2 CASSSGQGWQETQYF TGTGCCAGCAGCTCAGGCCAGGGGTGGCAAGAGACCCAGTACTTC
14 TRBJ2-7 NA NA TRBV20-1 CSATRAGSSYEQYF TGCAGTGCTACCCGGGCGGGCAGCTCCTACGAGCAGTACTTC
16 TRBJ1-1 NA NA TRBV25-1 CASSESTLGGNTEAFF TGTGCCAGCAGTGAATCGACGCTCGGTGGGAACACTGAAGCTTTCTTT